A selection of T cell receptor beta chains follows, all from one sample in a study of response to subunit inactivated influenza vaccine. One entry per CDR3 protein, called by TCRdb with MiXCR from the RT-PCR reads. The repertoire holds 400,000 to 650,000 distinct CDR3 sequences, with under 8.5% as singletons. The input for sequencing was PBMCs from blood, taken roughly 24 months after vaccination. The receptor set was obtained from a man aged 50 to 69 who received an inactivated influenza vaccine. Each CDR3 is given with its conserved first and last residue. The D gene is left open where the match is weak. A clone size is listed for some rows: how often the clone was seen (once, few, many), or a class if it is expanded.

j_call d_call v_call clone_size cdr3_aa cdr3_nt
TRBJ2-3 TRBD2 TRBV19 many CASSHARSGGSTDTQYF TGTGCCAGTAGCCACGCGAGAAGCGGGGGATCCACAGATACGCAGTATTTT
TRBJ1-1 - TRBV4-2 many CASSQEGSGWNTEAFF TGTGCCAGCAGCCAAGAAGGAAGCGGATGGAACACTGAAGCTTTCTTT
TRBJ2-5 - TRBV2 - CASSRDRNGGTQYF TGTGCCAGCAGCAGAGACAGGAACGGGGGGACCCAGTACTTC
TRBJ1-3 - TRBV12-3/TRBV12-4 many CASSAHEGDTIYF TGTGCCAGCAGTGCCCACGAGGGGGACACCATATATTTT
TRBJ1-1 - TRBV11-3 - CASSLARGNEAFF TGTGCCAGCAGCTTAGCCAGGGGCAACGAAGCTTTCTTT
TRBJ2-7 - TRBV7-9 - CASSFGGLGEQYF TGTGCCAGCAGCTTCGGGGGGCTAGGAGAGCAGTACTTC
TRBJ2-7 - TRBV11-2 - CASTPLARGNLNEQYF TGTGCCAGCACGCCTTTGGCACGGGGGAACCTCAACGAGCAGTACTTC
TRBJ2-1 TRBD2 TRBV6-5 many CASRYPSSGRKVEQFF TGTGCCAGCAGATATCCATCTAGCGGGAGGAAAGTTGAGCAGTTCTTC
TRBJ2-3 - TRBV13 - CASKSLTDTQYF TGTGCCAGCAAATCGTTAACAGATACGCAGTATTTT
TRBJ2-5 - TRBV6-5 - CASRYFQGFGETQYF TGTGCCAGCAGATACTTCCAGGGTTTCGGGGAGACCCAGTACTTC
TRBJ2-3 - TRBV10-3 many CAIAESTDTQYF TGTGCCATCGCGGAAAGCACAGATACGCAGTATTTT
TRBJ2-3 TRBD2 TRBV14 - CASKSGISTETQYF TGTGCCAGCAAGAGCGGGATTAGCACAGAAACGCAGTATTTT
TRBJ2-3 - TRBV28 few CASSLEFGGASTDTQYF TGTGCCAGCAGTTTAGAGTTCGGCGGAGCTAGCACAGATACGCAGTATTTT